What follows are 9 T cell receptor beta chains derived from one specimen sequenced in a study of shared clonotypes between healthy human individuals. Naive CD8 populations comprised CD45RO-negative cells positively selected for CCR7, excluding terminally differentiated effector memory CD45RA+ cells. This table comes from immunoSEQ multiplex PCR, and its TCRdb copy is limited to in-frame clones, with some not included. The sample lists around 1.9 million clones, just under 95% occurring once. Specimen: naive CD8+ T cells from PBMCs. All receptors come from a man aged 18-30 years in good health. Some clones in this sample may be carry-over from other donors' samples.

The chain combines TRBV28 with TRBJ1-2; the D gene is possibly TRBD1 (6 bases). The CDR3 runs to 13 residues. Between the trimmed V and J ends, which lost 7 bases and 4 bases, there was a span of 13 bases. Germline-derived CDR1 and CDR2 are MDHEN and SYDVKM. The CDR3 DNA follows: TGTGCCAGCATTCACATGACAGGCTATGGCTACACCTTC. Its protein product is CASIHMTGYGYTF.

The CDR3 spells CASSLVTSGSLSYNEQFF. The DNA of the CDR3 is TGTGCCAGCAGCTTAGTAACTAGCGGGTCCCTCTCCTACAATGAGCAGTTCTTC. V gene TRBV13 combines with J gene TRBJ2-1; 9 positions agree with TRBD2. The CDR3 extends over 18 amino acids. Germline loops: CDR1 PRHDT, CDR2 FYEKMQ (reference sequence). The ends lost 1 base at V and 0 bases at J; junction bases unmatched: 7. Together with reference TRBV13 and TRBJ2-1, the CDR3 gives the full variable domain: AAGVIQSPRHLIKEKRETATLKCYPIPRHDTVYWYQQGPGQDPQFLISFYEKMQSDKGSIPDRFSAQQFSDYHSELNMSSLELGDSALYFCASSLVTSGSLSYNEQFFGPGTRLTVL.

The rearrangement uses TRBV28 and TRBJ2-7; D is possibly TRBD1 (5 bases). The CDR3 is 15 residues long. V was shortened by 4 bases and J by 3 bases, with 16 bases between the two germline ends. Germline CDR1 MDHEN, CDR2 SYDVKM. The CDR3 DNA is TGTGCCAGCAGTTCCCTAGATGACAGTGGCTACGAGCAGTACTTC. It encodes CASSSLDDSGYEQYF.

V gene TRBV11-2 combines with J gene TRBJ1-1, with 9 bases matching TRBD1. Germline V gives CDR1 SGHAT, CDR2 FQNNGV. Trimming at V came to 3 bases and at J to 5 bases, leaving 4 bases not matched to a gene. This CDR3 contains 14 residues. The CDR3 DNA sequence: TGTGCCAGCAGCTTTGGGACAGGGAAGACTGAAGCTTTCTTT. Protein: CASSFGTGKTEAFF. Variable domain in full (rest from reference TRBV11-2 and TRBJ1-1): EAGVAQSPRYKIIEKRQSVAFWCNPISGHATLYWYQQILGQGPKLLIQFQNNGVVDDSQLPKDRFSAERLKGVDSTLKIQPAKLEDSAVYLCASSFGTGKTEAFFGQGTRLTVV.

V gene TRBV7-9 combines with J gene TRBJ2-3; the match to TRBD2 covers 11 bases. Unmatched junction bases numbered 4, after V lost 0 bases and J lost 2 bases. Per germline, CDR1 SEHNR and CDR2 FQNEAQ (reference sequence). The CDR3 length is 17 residues. The CDR3 region has the DNA TGTGCCAGCAGCTTAGCGGTACTAGCGGGAGCCACAGATACGCAGTATTTT. Its protein is CASSLAVLAGATDTQYF.

Of note for this clone: This CDR3 is also generated by other DNA sequences in the sample. The V and J genes are TRBV27 and TRBJ2-7; the D is unclear. With 0 bases removed from V and 3 bases from J, the gap between germline ends came to 6 bases. The CDR3 contains 13 residues. The germline gives CDR1 MNHEY, CDR2 SMNVEV (reference sequence). CDR3 loop: CASSLSPSYEQYF. CDR3 bases: TGTGCCAGCAGTTTATCGCCCAGCTACGAGCAGTACTTC.

The CDR3 loop is CASGPLAGEAGELFF. The CDR3 nucleotides are TGTGCCAGCGGACCCTTAGCGGGAGAGGCCGGGGAGCTGTTTTTT. This sequence joins TRBV27 and TRBJ2-2; 9 bases align to TRBD2. The germline V gene encodes CDR1 MNHEY and CDR2 SMNVEV (reference sequence). This CDR3 is built from 15 residues. Trimming removed 8 bases from V and 6 bases from J; junction bases left unmatched: 10.

The V gene is TRBV19, the J gene TRBJ1-2; D remains ambiguous. CDR1 is LNHDA and CDR2 is SQIVND in the germline V gene (reference sequence). V lost 3 bases and J 5 bases, leaving 13 bases between the germline ends. The CDR3 is 14 amino acids. CDR3 DNA sequence: TGTGCCAGTAGTATGGGTCCTACCGGGTATGGCTACACCTTC. The encoded protein is CASSMGPTGYGYTF. Supplemented by reference TRBV19 and TRBJ1-2, the full variable domain reads DGGITQSPKYLFRKEGQNVTLSCEQNLNHDAMYWYRQDPGQGLRLIYYSQIVNDFQKGDIAEGYSVSREKKESFPLTVTSAQKNPTAFYLCASSMGPTGYGYTFGSGTRLTVV.

In this sample, this clone turned up once. This chain uses TRBV5-6 with TRBJ2-7; D gene unclear. CDR1 is SGHDT and CDR2 is YYEEEE in the germline V gene. CDR3 length: 14 residues. Trimming removed 2 bases from V and 2 bases from J, with 11 bases in between. The DNA of the CDR3 is TGTGCCAGCAGCTTTTCTAACAAGGCCTACGAGCAGTACTTC. Its translation is CASSFSNKAYEQYF.